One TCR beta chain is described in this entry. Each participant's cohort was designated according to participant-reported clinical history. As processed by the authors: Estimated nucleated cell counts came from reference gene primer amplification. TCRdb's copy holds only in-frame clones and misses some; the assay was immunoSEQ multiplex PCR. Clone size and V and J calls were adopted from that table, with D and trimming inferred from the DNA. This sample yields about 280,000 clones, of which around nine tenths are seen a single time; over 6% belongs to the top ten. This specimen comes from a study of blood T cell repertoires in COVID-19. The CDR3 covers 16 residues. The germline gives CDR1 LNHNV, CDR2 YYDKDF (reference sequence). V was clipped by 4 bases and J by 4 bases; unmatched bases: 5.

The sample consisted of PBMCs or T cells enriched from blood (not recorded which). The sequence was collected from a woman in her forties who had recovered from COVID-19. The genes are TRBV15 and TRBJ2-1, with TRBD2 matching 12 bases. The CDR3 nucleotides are TGTGCCACCAGCATCGGACTAGCGGGACGATACAATGAGCAGTTCTTC. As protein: CATSIGLAGRYNEQFF.